Shown below are 20 T cell receptor beta chains from a single sample sequenced in a study of blood T cell repertoires in COVID-19. TCRdb keeps only in-frame clones here, not all; method: immunoSEQ multiplex PCR. The sample yields about 68,000 clones, around 83% seen once. The specimen was peripheral blood. All receptors come from a man between 45 and 60 years old with acute or convalescent COVID-19.

A few counts support this clone. The chain combines TRBV24-1 with TRBJ1-5; tentatively, D is TRBD1 (5 bases). V was trimmed by 7 bases and J by 1 base, leaving 13 bases between them. The germline V gene has CDR1 KGHDR and CDR2 SFDVKD. CDR3 length: 15 amino acids. The CDR3 DNA follows: TGTGCCACCAGGGGTGGAGGGGAAAGCAATCAGCCCCAGCATTTT. Translating it yields CATRGGGESNQPQHF.

The rearrangement links TRBV19 to TRBJ1-2, with TRBD1 matching 9 bases. Germline lookup yields CDR1 LNHDA and CDR2 SQIVND (reference sequence). J lost 4 bases, V lost 7 bases, and 10 bases had no gene match. The CDR3 contains 15 residues. The CDR3 coding sequence is TGTGCCAGTACCTCAGAGGGACAGGGCTCCTATGGCTACACCTTC. It encodes CASTSEGQGSYGYTF.

CDR3 DNA: TGTGCCAGCAGCTTAGACGGCAGGGGCCTTTCCTACGAGCAGTACTTC. This encodes CASSLDGRGLSYEQYF. The genes are TRBV7-2 and TRBJ2-7, with D possibly TRBD1 on 6 matching bases. The V gene lost 1 base and the J gene lost 1 base, with 14 bases spanning the gap. The CDR3 consists of 16 residues. The germline gives CDR1 SGHTA, CDR2 FQGNSA.

The gene calls are TRBV28 and TRBJ1-2, with 9 bases identical to TRBD1. After removal of 5 bases from V and 8 bases from J, the junction contained 18 bases not matched to a gene. This CDR3 contains 17 residues. Germline values: CDR1 MDHEN, CDR2 SYDVKM. The DNA of the CDR3 is TGTGCCAGCAGTCAGGCTTGGGGTGGATGGGACAGGGACGGCTACACCTTC. Translation gives CASSQAWGGWDRDGYTF.

The rearrangement uses TRBV6-5 and TRBJ2-7, with 11 bases lining up with TRBD1. The CDR3 runs to 16 residues. Losses at the gene ends were 0 bases for V and 2 bases for J; bases not matched to a gene: 3. Germline assignment: CDR1 MNHEY and CDR2 SVGAGI. CDR3 residues: CASSYSDRGLTYEQYF. In DNA, the CDR3 is TGTGCCAGCAGTTACTCGGACAGGGGGCTTACCTACGAGCAGTACTTC.

The gene calls are TRBV28 and TRBJ1-2; D is possibly TRBD1 (5 bases). V shed 1 base and J shed 3 bases, with 12 bases lying between them. CDR3 length: 15 amino acids. The V gene's germline CDR1 is MDHEN and CDR2 SYDVKM. CDR3 amino acids: CASSLYATAYYGYTF. CDR3 sequence (DNA): TGTGCCAGCAGTTTATATGCGACAGCCTACTATGGCTACACCTTC.

The chain combines TRBV5-4 with TRBJ1-3; the D is unclear. The CDR3 extends over 15 amino acids. Germline V gene data show CDR1 as SGHNT and CDR2 as YYREEE (reference sequence). Trimming took 4 bases from V and 0 from J, leaving 11 bases between them. CDR3 in DNA: TGTGCCAGCAGCGTGGACGTGAGCTCTGGAAACACCATATATTTT. This codes for CASSVDVSSGNTIYF.

This chain links TRBV6-2 or TRBV6-3 with TRBJ2-5; D remains ambiguous. The V end lost 2 bases, the J end lost 5 bases, and 12 bases lay between the germline ends. Germline V gene data show CDR1 as MNHEY and CDR2 as SVGEGT. The CDR3 contains 14 residues. CDR3 DNA: TGTGCCAGCAGTTACAATCTGGGCGTGGAGACCCAGTACTTC. Its protein is CASSYNLGVETQYF.

V is TRBV10-1 and J is TRBJ1-2; 7 nucleotides align to TRBD1. This CDR3 is built from 14 residues. CDR1 is WNHNN, CDR2 SYGVQD, per germline (reference sequence). V was pared by 5 bases and J by 2 bases, with 5 bases of the junction left unmatched. The CDR3 loop is CASSPTGLNYGYTF. In nucleotides, the CDR3 is TGCGCCAGCAGTCCGACAGGGTTGAACTATGGCTACACCTTC.

The chain links TRBV28 to TRBJ1-1, with TRBD1 identical over 9 bases. This CDR3 is 15 amino acids long. The germline V gene has CDR1 MDHEN and CDR2 SYDVKM. The ends lost 5 bases at V and 1 base at J; junction bases unmatched: 5. CDR3 amino acids: CASSPNRGRNTEAFF. The CDR3 DNA reads TGTGCCAGCAGTCCGAACAGGGGGCGGAACACTGAAGCTTTCTTT.

V gene TRBV7-6 combines with J gene TRBJ2-5; no firm D call. The CDR3 is made up of 12 amino acids. Trimming stripped 5 bases from V and 5 bases from J, with 9 bases between. Per the germline V gene, CDR1 is SGHVS and CDR2 is FNYEAQ. CDR3 coding DNA: TGTGCCAGCAGCCGACATCTGGAGACCCAGTACTTC. It specifies CASSRHLETQYF.

The rearrangement joins TRBV5-4 to TRBJ1-5, with unresolved D. Germline V CDR1 and CDR2: SGHNT, YYREEE (reference sequence). Trimming took off 1 base at V and 0 bases at J, with 14 bases between the two ends. This CDR3 is 17 amino acids long. CDR3 residues: CASSLNRVPYSNQPQHF. The CDR3 region has the DNA TGTGCCAGCAGCTTGAATCGAGTCCCGTATAGCAATCAGCCCCAGCATTTT.

This chain connects TRBV6-1 to TRBJ1-5; D is uncertain. This CDR3 region has 14 residues. Trimming took off 2 bases at V and 4 bases at J, with 9 bases between the two ends. Germline V gene lookup returns CDR1 MNHNS and CDR2 SASEGT. The chain's CDR3 is CASSELYRNQPQHF. The CDR3 bases are TGTGCCAGCAGTGAACTTTACCGGAATCAGCCCCAGCATTTT.

The chain recombines TRBV24-1 with TRBJ2-6, with 9 bases lining up with TRBD1. The CDR3 loop spans 17 amino acids. V lost 4 bases to trimming and J lost 6 bases; unmatched junction nucleotides: 9. CDR1 and CDR2 (germline): KGHDR, SFDVKD. The CDR3 DNA reads as TGTGCCACCAGTGACCCCGGGACAGGGTTGGAGGCCAACGTCCTGACTTTC. Translating it yields CATSDPGTGLEANVLTF.

This chain connects TRBV7-3 to TRBJ2-3; perhaps TRBD2 as D (6 bases). Trimming pared 0 bases from V and 4 bases from J, leaving 26 bases between. From germline, CDR1 is SGHTA and CDR2 FQGTGA. This CDR3 has 20 amino acids. CDR3 in DNA: TGTGCCAGCAGCTTAACTAGCCGGCGCTCGTCGGCGGGAAGTCCAGATACGCAGTATTTT. Protein sequence: CASSLTSRRSSAGSPDTQYF.

The genes are TRBV14 and TRBJ1-6; 7 bases agree with TRBD1. The CDR3 is 15 residues long. Trimming removed 4 bases from V and 10 bases from J; junction bases left unmatched: 10. CDR1 is SGHDN, CDR2 FVKESK, per germline. The CDR3 sequence: CASSPLTGIGSPLHF. The CDR3 nucleotides are TGTGCCAGCAGCCCGCTGACAGGGATCGGGTCACCCCTCCACTTT.

V and J are TRBV7-9 and TRBJ2-1, with TRBD1 matching 8 bases. The CDR3 sequence is 12 residues long. The germline CDR1 and CDR2 sequences are SEHNR and FQNEAQ (reference sequence). V trimming: 7 bases; J trimming: 9 bases; junction bases outside the gene matches: 5. CDR3 DNA: TGTGCCAGCACCCGGACAGGGATTGAGCAGTTCTTC. Its translation: CASTRTGIEQFF.

Written as DNA, the CDR3 is TGTGCCAGCAGTTTATGGGAGGGCTACACCTTC. This codes for CASSLWEGYTF. V usage is TRBV28 and J usage is TRBJ1-2; D is unresolved. This CDR3 is built from 11 residues. Looked up from germline, CDR1 is MDHEN and CDR2 is SYDVKM. V was shortened by 0 bases and J by 8 bases, with 4 bases between the two germline ends.

V gene TRBV24-1 combines with J gene TRBJ2-5; TRBD2 might be the D (6 bases). The CDR3 length is 12 residues. V was trimmed by 9 bases and J by 1 base, leaving 8 bases between them. Germline CDR1 reads KGHDR; CDR2 reads SFDVKD. DNA for the CDR3: TGTGCCACCTCCGGGAGCCAAGAGACCCAGTACTTC. Amino acids: CATSGSQETQYF.

This clone was counted a single time. V and J are TRBV7-9 and TRBJ1-2, with D perhaps matching TRBD1 (6 bases). V lost 3 bases, J lost 9 bases, and 14 bases lay in between. Germline V gives CDR1 SEHNR, CDR2 FQNEAQ (reference sequence). The CDR3 has 13 residues. CDR3 in amino acids: CASSFGGGPRYTF. CDR3 DNA sequence: TGTGCCAGCAGCTTCGGGGGGGGGCCCCGCTACACCTTC. Complete variable domain (other parts from reference TRBV7-9 and TRBJ1-2): DTGVSQNPRHKITKRGQNVTFRCDPISEHNRLYWYRQTLGQGPEFLTYFQNEAQLEKSRLLSDRFSAERPKGSFSTLEIQRTEQGDSAMYLCASSFGGGPRYTFGSGTRLTVV.